This entry describes one T cell receptor beta chain. The entry originates in a study of monozygotic twins with inflammatory bowel disease. The CDR3 has 11 amino acids. The V gene's germline CDR1 is SEHNR and CDR2 FQNEAQ (reference sequence). TCRdb re-called the 5' RACE reads and shows each CDR3 protein once, DNA omitted. This repertoire includes roughly 200,000 distinct CDR3 sequences. Input material: blood. The V gene is TRBV7-9, the J gene TRBJ1-1. The TCR comes from a human donor with ulcerative colitis or Crohn's disease, or a healthy co-twin of an affected twin (not recorded which). The CDR3 reads CASYDLAEAFF.